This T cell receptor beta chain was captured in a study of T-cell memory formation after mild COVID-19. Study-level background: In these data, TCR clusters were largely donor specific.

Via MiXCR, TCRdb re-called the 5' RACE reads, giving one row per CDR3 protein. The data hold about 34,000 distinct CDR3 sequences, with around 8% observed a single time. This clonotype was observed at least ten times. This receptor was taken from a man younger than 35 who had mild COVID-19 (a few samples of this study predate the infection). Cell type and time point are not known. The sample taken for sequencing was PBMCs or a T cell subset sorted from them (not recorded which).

The DNA of the CDR3 is TGTGCCAGCAGCTTAATGGCGGGGGGGAACAATGAGCAGTTCTTC. It codes for CASSLMAGGNNEQFF. The chain uses TRBV7-2 and TRBJ2-1, with TRBD2 matching 9 bases. CDR1 is SGHTA, CDR2 FQGNSA, per germline. Trimming took 2 bases from V and 5 from J; bases not matched to a gene: 4. The CDR3 sequence is 15 residues long.